These 6 T cell receptor beta chains originate from one sample sequenced in a study of T cells in Graves' hyperthyroidism and ophthalmopathy. Regions amplified from RNA transcripts were the TCR beta CDR3 regions. Initially, a first-round RT-PCR of the TCR CDR3 employed the HTBI primer set. A single record per CDR3 protein comes from TCRdb applying MiXCR to the multiplex PCR reads. The sample has around 190,000 distinct CDR3 sequences, around 17% seen once. Specimen: blood. Receptor source: a woman aged 45-60 years with Graves' hyperthyroidism.

In its sample, this clonotype was seen many times. The CDR3 protein is CASSLTGGSYEQYF. The DNA for the CDR3 is TGTGCCAGCAGTCTAACCGGGGGGTCCTACGAGCAGTACTTC. This rearrangement joins TRBV27 to TRBJ2-7; 7 nucleotides agree with TRBD2. V lost 5 bases, J lost 1 base, and 5 bases stayed unmatched. Germline assignment: CDR1 MNHEY and CDR2 SMNVEV (reference sequence). This CDR3 is built from 14 residues.

This sequence joins TRBV2 and TRBJ2-1; the D gene is possibly TRBD1 (6 bases). CDR1 and CDR2 from the germline V gene are SNHLY and FYNNEI. Trimming removed 3 bases at V and 2 bases at J, with 14 bases between. The CDR3 consists of 16 residues. Written as DNA, the CDR3 is TGTGCCAGCAGTGAGGTGGGCAGGGGTCCCTACAATGAGCAGTTCTTC. Translating gives CASSEVGRGPYNEQFF.

This clonotype was picked up many times. The rearrangement joins TRBV7-8 to TRBJ2-5, with 14 bases fitting TRBD2. The V gene end was trimmed by 5 bases and the J gene end by 4 bases; junction bases not matched to a gene: 3. The CDR3 consists of 15 residues. The germline V gene has CDR1 SGHVS and CDR2 FQNEAQ. The CDR3 loop reads CASSVGTSGRETQYF. The CDR3 bases are TGTGCCAGCAGCGTTGGGACTAGCGGGAGAGAGACCCAGTACTTC.

This clonotype was detected only a few times. The chain has TRBV7-2 and TRBJ2-1; 8 bases are shared with TRBD2. This CDR3 contains 14 residues. V lost 4 bases, J lost 8 bases, and 7 bases stayed unmatched. The germline gives CDR1 SGHTA, CDR2 FQGNSA. CDR3 residues: CASSWTPGRDEQFF. For the CDR3, the DNA is TGTGCCAGCAGCTGGACCCCCGGGAGGGATGAGCAGTTCTTC.

The table lists this clonotype with many counts. The rearrangement joins TRBV10-1 to TRBJ2-7; possibly TRBD1 or TRBD2 for D (6 bases each). The CDR3 length is 14 residues. Trimming stripped 3 bases from V and 3 bases from J, with 12 bases between. Germline CDR1 and CDR2: WNHNN and SYGVQD (reference sequence). DNA of the CDR3: TGCGCCAGCAGTGATTCTAGGGGGGACTACGAGCAGTACTTC. Translating gives CASSDSRGDYEQYF.

The table lists this clonotype with a few counts. The V and J genes are TRBV7-9 and TRBJ1-2, with D possibly being TRBD1 (5 bases). V was pared by 5 bases and J by 6 bases, with 19 bases between. Germline V gene lookup returns CDR1 SEHNR and CDR2 FQNEAQ (reference sequence). CDR3 length equals 15 residues. The CDR3 nucleotides are TGTGCCAGCAGCCGCGGTGGGGGGATGGGCGATGGCTACACCTTC. Amino acids: CASSRGGGMGDGYTF. Full variable domain (remainder filled in from reference TRBV7-9 and TRBJ1-2): DTGVSQNPRHKITKRGQNVTFRCDPISEHNRLYWYRQTLGQGPEFLTYFQNEAQLEKSRLLSDRFSAERPKGSFSTLEIQRTEQGDSAMYLCASSRGGGMGDGYTFGSGTRLTVV.